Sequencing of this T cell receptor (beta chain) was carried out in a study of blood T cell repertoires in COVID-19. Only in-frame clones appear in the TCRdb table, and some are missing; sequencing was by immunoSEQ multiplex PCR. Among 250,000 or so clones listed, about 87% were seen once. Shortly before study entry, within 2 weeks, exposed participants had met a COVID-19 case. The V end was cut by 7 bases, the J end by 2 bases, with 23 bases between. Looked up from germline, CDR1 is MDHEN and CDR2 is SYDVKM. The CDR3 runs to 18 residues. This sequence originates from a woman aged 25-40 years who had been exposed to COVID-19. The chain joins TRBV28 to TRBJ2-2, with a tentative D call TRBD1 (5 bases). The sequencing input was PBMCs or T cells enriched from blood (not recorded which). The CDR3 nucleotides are TGTGCCAGCACCACAAACTACCCCAGGGCGTCAAACACCGGGGAGCTGTTTTTT. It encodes CASTTNYPRASNTGELFF.